This T cell receptor beta chain was identified during a study of blood T cell repertoires in COVID-19. Across the whole study: COVID-19 samples, acute and convalescent, were from the United States, Italy and Spain. Sample material is recorded as cDNA or gDNA derived from T cells, B-cell-depleted T cells, or PBMCs.

Original handling: By means of reference gene primer amplification, nucleated cell counts were estimated. The table came from immunoSEQ multiplex PCR; TCRdb's copy has only in-frame clones and leaves some out. V and J calls and clone size are those listed in that table; D and trimming were worked out from the DNA. The table lists approximately 110,000 clones, 80% to 90% of them singletons, with 3% to 3.5% in the top ten. CDR1 is SNHLY, CDR2 FYNNEI, per germline. The J segment lost 6 bases and the V segment lost 6 bases, leaving 7 bases of the junction unmatched. CDR3 length equals 13 residues. The chain links TRBV2 to TRBJ2-7, with TRBD1 matching 8 bases. This clonotype originated in a man between 40 and 49 years old with acute or convalescent COVID-19. The source material was peripheral blood. CDR3 loop: CASRGRGRPEQYF. For the CDR3, the DNA is TGTGCCAGCAGGGGCAGGGGGCGCCCCGAGCAGTACTTC. Full variable domain (remainder filled in from reference TRBV2 and TRBJ2-7): EPEVTQTPSHQVTQMGQEVILRCVPISNHLYFYWYRQILGQKVEFLVSFYNNEISEKSEIFDDQFSVERPDGSNFTLKIRSTKLEDSAMYFCASRGRGRPEQYFGPGTRLTVT.